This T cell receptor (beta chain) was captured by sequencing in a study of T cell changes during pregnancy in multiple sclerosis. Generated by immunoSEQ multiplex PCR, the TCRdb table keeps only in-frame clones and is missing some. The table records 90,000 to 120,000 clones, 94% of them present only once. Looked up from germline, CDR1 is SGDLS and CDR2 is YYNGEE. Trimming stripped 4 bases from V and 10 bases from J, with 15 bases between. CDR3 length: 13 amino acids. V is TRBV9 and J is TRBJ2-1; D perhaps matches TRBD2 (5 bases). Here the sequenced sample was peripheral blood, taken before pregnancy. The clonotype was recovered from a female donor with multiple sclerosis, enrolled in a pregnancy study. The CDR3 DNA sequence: TGTGCCAGCAGCCCTGGACTCTCCCGGGAGCAGTTCTTC. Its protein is CASSPGLSREQFF.